This T cell receptor beta chain was sequenced in a study of blood T cell repertoires in COVID-19. Study background: COVID-19 samples collected from the United States, Italy and Spain covered acute and convalescent phases. The cDNA or gDNA used as material had been derived from T cells, B-cell-depleted T cells, or PBMCs.

This table comes from immunoSEQ multiplex PCR, and its TCRdb copy is limited to in-frame clones, with some not included. This sample has 390,000 or so clones, with 85% to 90% found just once. Participants had their cohort set by participant-reported clinical history. The study counted Cohort 3 donors as recovered given two negative PCRs, clearance, or symptom resolution. This CDR3 is 16 amino acids long. V shed 3 bases and J 7 bases; nucleotides not matched to a gene: 13. Per the germline V gene, CDR1 is KGHSH and CDR2 is LQKENI. The rearrangement uses TRBV18 and TRBJ2-7; 9 bases map to TRBD1. The sample comprised PBMCs or T cells enriched from blood (not recorded which). This clonotype originated in a woman aged 45-65 years who had recovered from COVID-19. CDR3 sequence (DNA): TGTGCCAGCTCACCGACAGGGGGGGTACTCAACTTGGAGCAGTACTTC. This sequence encodes CASSPTGGVLNLEQYF. Full variable domain (missing parts from reference TRBV18 and TRBJ2-7): NAGVMQNPRHLVRRRGQEARLRCSPMKGHSHVYWYRQLPEEGLKFMVYLQKENIIDESGMPKERFSAEFPKEGPSILRIQQVVRGDSAAYFCASSPTGGVLNLEQYFGPGTRLTVT.